A selection of T cell receptor beta chains follows, all from one sample in a study of T cell responses to AZD1222 COVID-19 vaccine. The table came from immunoSEQ multiplex PCR; TCRdb's copy has only in-frame clones and leaves some out. Here the sample spans about 110,000 clones, roughly 85% being singletons. The starting material was peripheral blood, obtained on day 0 of AZD1222 vaccination. The receptors shown here come from an adult in good health. Each CDR3 is given with its conserved first and last residue. D genes are given only for firm matches. Not all rows give a size; the values are once, few, many and, for expanded clones, a class.

j_call | clone_size | v_call | d_call | cdr3_aa | cdr3_nt
TRBJ2-2 | . | TRBV23-1 | . | CASSQSSPPPTNTGELFF | TGCGCCAGCAGTCAATCGTCTCCCCCCCCGACGAACACCGGGGAGCTGTTTTTT
TRBJ2-3 | . | TRBV23-1 | . | CASPPIQAGPDTQYF | TGCGCCAGCCCCCCTATCCAGGCAGGGCCAGATACGCAGTATTTT
TRBJ1-5 | . | TRBV5-1 | . | CASRPEGGQPQHF | TGCGCCAGCCGACCCGAGGGCGGTCAGCCCCAGCATTTT
TRBJ1-3 | . | TRBV4-2 | TRBD1 | CASCPAKGASGNTIYF | TGTGCCAGCTGCCCAGCAAAGGGGGCTTCTGGAAACACCATATATTTT
TRBJ2-1 | . | TRBV19 | . | CASSISGTPYNEQFF | TGTGCCAGTAGTATATCGGGGACCCCCTACAATGAGCAGTTCTTC
TRBJ1-2 | . | TRBV19 | . | CASSTRVEIYGYTF | TGTGCCAGTAGTACCAGAGTGGAGATCTATGGCTACACCTTC
TRBJ2-5 | . | TRBV28 | . | CATRRGGRETQYF | TGTGCCACCAGAAGGGGGGGACGGGAGACCCAGTACTTC
TRBJ2-1 | . | TRBV7-7 | TRBD2 | CASRILIPGTSGGKYNEQFF | TGTGCTAGCAGAATACTGATTCCCGGGACTAGCGGGGGAAAATACAATGAGCAGTTCTTC
TRBJ1-1 | once | TRBV10-3 | TRBD1 | CAISESGDRGRRTEAFF | TGTGCCATCAGTGAGTCGGGGGACAGGGGGCGTAGAACTGAAGCTTTCTTT
TRBJ2-5 | . | TRBV7-2 | TRBD2 | CASSPVWASGGGETQYF | TGTGCCAGCAGCCCAGTTTGGGCTAGCGGGGGCGGAGAGACCCAGTACTTC
TRBJ2-1 | . | TRBV3-1/TRBV3-2 | TRBD1 | CASSQEGQGIGGQFF | TGTGCCAGCAGCCAAGAAGGACAGGGGATAGGGGGGCAGTTCTTC
TRBJ1-1 | . | TRBV7-3 | . | CASSSQGGVAEAFF | TGTGCCAGCAGCTCACAGGGAGGAGTGGCTGAAGCTTTCTTT
TRBJ2-7 | . | TRBV28 | . | CASITGTSSYEQYF | TGTGCCAGCATTACCGGGACATCCTCCTACGAGCAGTACTTC
TRBJ2-5 | . | TRBV5-1 | . | CASSRQFSGIKETQYF | TGCGCCAGCAGTAGACAGTTCTCAGGGATAAAAGAGACCCAGTACTTC
TRBJ2-7 | . | TRBV19 | TRBD1 | CASTNRGPPYEQYF | TGTGCCAGTACAAACAGGGGGCCCCCCTACGAGCAGTACTTC
TRBJ1-6 | . | TRBV12-5 | TRBD1 | CASGLVPPGQGSSYNSPLHF | TGTGCTAGTGGTTTGGTGCCACCGGGACAGGGGAGCTCCTATAATTCACCCCTCCACTTT
TRBJ2-1 | . | TRBV5-1 | . | CASSSGTLGSYNEQFF | TGCGCCAGCAGCTCGGGGACCTTAGGCTCCTACAATGAGCAGTTCTTC
TRBJ1-5 | . | TRBV30 | . | CAWSVQGPNSNQPQHF | TGTGCCTGGAGTGTGCAGGGACCCAATAGCAATCAGCCCCAGCATTTT
TRBJ1-5 | . | TRBV28 | . | CASSLAVISNQPQHF | TGTGCCAGCAGTTTAGCTGTTATTAGCAATCAGCCCCAGCATTTT
TRBJ2-6 | once | TRBV3-1/TRBV3-2 | . | CASSQDGGSSSGANVLTF | TGTGCCAGCAGCCAAGATGGGGGGTCGAGCTCTGGGGCCAACGTCCTGACTTTC
TRBJ2-3 | few | TRBV7-2 | . | CASSFLSRGAGDTQYF | TGTGCCAGCAGCTTTCTGAGTCGGGGCGCGGGAGATACGCAGTATTTT
TRBJ2-7 | . | TRBV18 | . | CASSPKAGPYYEQYF | TGTGCCAGCTCACCAAAGGCAGGGCCCTATTACGAGCAGTACTTC
TRBJ1-4 | once | TRBV7-9 | . | CASSPNIGENNEKLFF | TGTGCCAGCAGTCCAAATATAGGGGAGAATAATGAAAAACTGTTTTTT
TRBJ1-2 | . | TRBV28 | . | CASSGNYGYTF | TGTGCCAGCAGTGGAAACTATGGCTACACCTTC
TRBJ2-6 | . | TRBV11-2 | . | CASSPQGGAPGANVLTF | TGTGCCAGCAGCCCACAGGGGGGGGCGCCTGGGGCCAACGTCCTGACTTTC
TRBJ2-1 | . | TRBV5-1 | TRBD2 | CASSSRPLGLAGSSDEQFF | TGCGCCAGCAGCTCCCGCCCTCTAGGACTAGCGGGTTCGAGCGATGAGCAGTTCTTC
TRBJ1-3 | . | TRBV28 | . | CASSWTALSGNTIYF | TGTGCCAGCAGCTGGACAGCTCTCTCTGGAAACACCATATATTTT
TRBJ1-5 | . | TRBV6-4 | . | CASSDGENQPQHF | TGTGCCAGCAGTGACGGGGAGAATCAGCCCCAGCATTTT
TRBJ1-6 | . | TRBV7-6 | . | CASSLQTIYNSPLHF | TGTGCCAGCAGCTTACAGACCATTTATAATTCACCCCTCCACTTT
TRBJ2-2 | . | TRBV7-2 | . | CASSFITGELFF | TGTGCCAGCAGCTTCATCACCGGGGAGCTGTTTTTT
TRBJ2-3 | . | TRBV6-2/TRBV6-3 | . | CASSLQGSTDTQYF | TGTGCCAGCAGTTTACAGGGTAGCACAGATACGCAGTATTTT
TRBJ2-7 | . | TRBV5-1 | . | CASSLWTSYEQYF | TGCGCCAGCAGCTTATGGACCTCCTACGAGCAGTACTTC
TRBJ1-2 | . | TRBV18 | . | CASSTLPQGQYGYTF | TGTGCCAGCTCCACCCTCCCACAGGGTCAATATGGCTACACCTTC
TRBJ1-4 | . | TRBV7-2 | . | CASSLPGGAEKLFF | TGTGCCAGCAGCTTGCCCGGAGGGGCTGAAAAACTGTTTTTT
TRBJ1-6 | . | TRBV5-5 | . | CASSGTSDPNSPLHF | TGTGCCAGCAGCGGGACCTCGGATCCTAATTCACCCCTCCACTTT
TRBJ2-1 | . | TRBV7-9 | . | CASSRSGQLYNEQFF | TGTGCCAGCAGCCGATCAGGACAGCTTTACAATGAGCAGTTCTTC
TRBJ1-5 | . | TRBV28 | . | CASSLLEGTQPQHF | TGTGCCAGCAGTTTACTGGAGGGGACTCAGCCCCAGCATTTT
TRBJ1-2 | . | TRBV5-6 | TRBD1 | CASSQPGQSSGYTF | TGTGCCAGCAGCCAACCGGGACAGTCAAGCGGCTACACCTTC
TRBJ2-2 | few | TRBV5-1 | . | CASSLGPRDPGELFF | TGCGCCAGCAGCTTGGGTCCCAGGGACCCCGGGGAGCTGTTTTTT
TRBJ1-1 | . | TRBV7-9 | . | CASSHLDGQNTEAFF | TGTGCCAGCAGCCACCTTGACGGTCAGAACACTGAAGCTTTCTTT
TRBJ1-6 | . | TRBV3-1/TRBV3-2 | TRBD1 | CASRANRGQSSPLHF | TGTGCCAGCAGGGCGAACAGGGGGCAGAGTTCACCCCTCCACTTT
TRBJ2-1 | . | TRBV5-1 | . | CASSLAGTRRNEQFF | TGCGCCAGCAGCTTAGCCGGGACGCGTAGGAATGAGCAGTTCTTC